This T cell receptor beta chain came from a study of STAT5B mutations in CD4+ large granular lymphocyte leukemia. Findings and limits, study-wide: TRBV06-family usage was enriched in top patient clones (8/27) versus controls (2/35). The CD4+ versus CD8+ T-LGLL clonality difference may reflect limited sample size. 25% of private leukemic clonotypes occurred rarely in other patients' non-leukemic repertoires.

Control samples were healthy donors' buffy coats. Only in-frame clones appear in the TCRdb table, and some are missing; sequencing was by immunoSEQ multiplex PCR. The table shows 35,000 or so clones, with approximately 69% occurring only once. In germline, CDR1 is SGHVS, CDR2 FQNEAQ. CDR3 length: 16 residues. Trimming took 2 bases from V and 6 from J, leaving 17 bases between them. As concerns this clone: Antigen: not known.

Sequenced: CD4+ T cells from blood buffy coats. This chain uses TRBV7-8 with TRBJ1-5; D is unclear. This TCR derives from a human donor in good health. CDR3 sequence (DNA): TGTGCCAGCAGCTTATCCGGGTTAGGGTATCGTCAGCCCCAGCATTTT. It is translated as CASSLSGLGYRQPQHF.